This T cell receptor (beta chain) is drawn from a study of Graves' ophthalmopathy and Graves' hyperthyroidism. Findings and limits, study-wide: Blood repertoires reportedly contained most expanded thyroid clonotypes above 0.001 frequency.

TCR beta CDR3 amplification used RNA transcripts. Second-round multiplex PCR followed a first-round RT-PCR using HTBI primers. TCRdb analysed the multiplex PCR reads with MiXCR anew, one entry per CDR3 protein. The sample yields around 400,000 distinct CDR3 sequences, 20% to 25% seen once. Other autoimmune diseases, uncontrolled infections, pregnancy or lactation ruled patients out of participation. Remarks on this clonotype: What it recognizes is unknown.

Per germline, CDR1 DFQATT and CDR2 SNEGSKA (reference sequence). The V end lost 3 bases, the J end lost 2 bases, and 14 bases lay between the germline ends. This CDR3 has 14 residues. The chain links TRBV20-1 to TRBJ2-7; tentatively, D is TRBD1 or TRBD2 (6 bases each). The receptor comes from a woman between 18 and 30 years old with stable Graves' hyperthyroidism. Sequences were obtained from peripheral blood. CDR3 sequence: CSARGVGGPYEQYF. The CDR3 bases are TGCAGTGCTAGGGGAGTAGGGGGGCCCTACGAGCAGTACTTC.